These T cell receptor beta chains were read from a single sample in a study of a mutant IDH1 vaccine in newly diagnosed glioma. The antigens for these receptors are not known. Using immunoSEQ multiplex PCR, the repertoire was profiled, and TCRdb retains in-frame clones only, with some absent. The sample includes fewer than 95,000 clones, roughly four fifths of them seen just once. This sample comprised PBMCs, obtained from a glioma patient whose treatment included an IDH1 peptide vaccine. The receptors here all came from a man in his forties with glioma. Each CDR3 is given with its conserved first and last residue. Each record gives: V gene, D gene, CDR3 length, clone size, J gene, CDR3 protein, CDR3 DNA. The D gene is left open where the match is weak. Part of the rows lack a size; the others show once, few, many or a class for expanded clones.

V gene: TRBV19; D gene: TRBD2; CDR3 length: 17; clone size: -; J gene: TRBJ2-1; CDR3 protein: CASSIALAGVLDNEQFF; CDR3 DNA: TGTGCCAGTAGTATAGCTCTAGCGGGAGTTTTAGACAATGAGCAGTTCTTC
V gene: TRBV9; D gene: -; CDR3 length: 15; clone size: few; J gene: TRBJ1-1; CDR3 protein: CASSAPRAQNTEAFF; CDR3 DNA: TGTGCCAGCAGCGCTCCAAGGGCCCAGAACACTGAAGCTTTCTTT
V gene: TRBV5-4; D gene: -; CDR3 length: 14; clone size: few; J gene: TRBJ1-2; CDR3 protein: CASSLSYGNYGYTF; CDR3 DNA: TGTGCCAGCAGCTTAAGCTACGGCAACTATGGCTACACCTTC
V gene: TRBV30; D gene: TRBD1; CDR3 length: 13; clone size: -; J gene: TRBJ1-2; CDR3 protein: CAWIGRGPYGYTF; CDR3 DNA: TGTGCCTGGATCGGAAGGGGGCCGTATGGCTACACCTTC
V gene: TRBV7-2; D gene: -; CDR3 length: 15; clone size: -; J gene: TRBJ2-3; CDR3 protein: CASRASPYSTDTQYF; CDR3 DNA: TGTGCCAGCAGAGCCTCCCCTTACAGCACAGATACGCAGTATTTT
V gene: TRBV19; D gene: -; CDR3 length: 17; clone size: -; J gene: TRBJ1-4; CDR3 protein: CASSLRHQGATNEKLFF; CDR3 DNA: TGTGCCAGTTCTCTCCGTCATCAGGGAGCGACTAATGAAAAACTGTTTTTT
V gene: TRBV30; D gene: TRBD1; CDR3 length: 16; clone size: few; J gene: TRBJ1-3; CDR3 protein: CAWSTWGTGSGNTIYF; CDR3 DNA: TGTGCCTGGAGTACTTGGGGGACAGGCTCTGGAAACACCATATATTTT
V gene: TRBV7-6; D gene: TRBD2; CDR3 length: 16; clone size: -; J gene: TRBJ2-3; CDR3 protein: CASSLGSRGSTDTQYF; CDR3 DNA: TGTGCCAGCAGCTTAGGGTCGCGGGGGAGCACAGATACGCAGTATTTT
V gene: TRBV5-1; D gene: -; CDR3 length: 16; clone size: -; J gene: TRBJ2-1; CDR3 protein: CASSLVASGAYNEQFF; CDR3 DNA: TGCGCCAGCAGCCTTGTGGCGAGCGGTGCCTACAATGAGCAGTTCTTC
V gene: TRBV2; D gene: -; CDR3 length: 14; clone size: -; J gene: TRBJ1-4; CDR3 protein: CASRRGNVNEKLFF; CDR3 DNA: TGTGCCAGCAGGAGGGGAAACGTCAATGAAAAACTGTTTTTT
V gene: TRBV27; D gene: TRBD1; CDR3 length: 15; clone size: few; J gene: TRBJ1-2; CDR3 protein: CASRMTGGSNYGYTF; CDR3 DNA: TGTGCCAGCCGAATGACAGGGGGCTCTAACTATGGCTACACCTTC
V gene: TRBV9; D gene: TRBD2; CDR3 length: 15; clone size: -; J gene: TRBJ2-1; CDR3 protein: CASSPSGSSYNEQFF; CDR3 DNA: TGTGCCAGCAGCCCTAGCGGGAGTTCCTACAATGAGCAGTTCTTC
V gene: TRBV10-2; D gene: TRBD2; CDR3 length: 12; clone size: -; J gene: TRBJ2-1; CDR3 protein: CAGGSGGYEQFF; CDR3 DNA: TGCGCCGGAGGGAGCGGGGGCTATGAGCAGTTCTTC
V gene: TRBV5-1; D gene: -; CDR3 length: 15; clone size: -; J gene: TRBJ1-1; CDR3 protein: CASRRTPIMNTEAFF; CDR3 DNA: TGCGCCAGCAGACGGACACCCATCATGAACACTGAAGCTTTCTTT
V gene: TRBV6-1; D gene: -; CDR3 length: 15; clone size: -; J gene: TRBJ2-7; CDR3 protein: CASSENGVGPYEQYF; CDR3 DNA: TGTGCCAGCAGTGAAAATGGGGTCGGTCCCTACGAGCAGTACTTC
V gene: TRBV6-6; D gene: -; CDR3 length: 13; clone size: -; J gene: TRBJ1-3; CDR3 protein: CASSTGDRNTIYF; CDR3 DNA: TGTGCCAGCAGCACGGGGGACCGAAACACCATATATTTT
V gene: TRBV30; D gene: TRBD1; CDR3 length: 13; clone size: few; J gene: TRBJ1-5; CDR3 protein: CAWSLQGGQPQHF; CDR3 DNA: TGTGCCTGGAGTTTACAGGGGGGACAGCCCCAGCATTTT
V gene: TRBV9; D gene: -; CDR3 length: 15; clone size: few; J gene: TRBJ1-3; CDR3 protein: CASSPGHLSGNTIYF; CDR3 DNA: TGTGCCAGCAGTCCGGGACACCTCTCTGGAAACACCATATATTTT
V gene: TRBV4-3; D gene: -; CDR3 length: 15; clone size: -; J gene: TRBJ2-3; CDR3 protein: CASSQVWSNTDTQYF; CDR3 DNA: TGCGCCAGCAGCCAAGTTTGGAGTAACACAGATACGCAGTATTTT
V gene: TRBV7-2; D gene: -; CDR3 length: 16; clone size: once; J gene: TRBJ2-1; CDR3 protein: CASSLGPQESYNEQFF; CDR3 DNA: TGTGCCAGCAGCTTAGGACCGCAGGAATCCTACAATGAGCAGTTCTTC
V gene: TRBV7-8; D gene: TRBD1; CDR3 length: 14; clone size: -; J gene: TRBJ2-1; CDR3 protein: CASSFDRDHNEQFF; CDR3 DNA: TGTGCCAGCAGCTTCGACAGGGACCACAATGAGCAGTTCTTC